The 14 T cell receptor beta chains below were found in one sample sequenced in a study of early T cells in non-severe SARS-CoV-2 infection. TCRdb reprocessed the 5' RACE reads via MiXCR and lists one record per CDR3 protein. The sample records about 80,000 distinct CDR3 sequences, approximately 5% being singletons. The sample consisted of whole blood, taken at baseline. The receptors were gathered from an adult who was a healthcare worker with PCR-confirmed SARS-CoV-2 infection or an uninfected control (not recorded which).

This clonotype appeared a few times. The J gene is TRBJ2-7, the V gene TRBV27; D could derive from TRBD1 or TRBD2 (5 bases each). V lost 6 bases to trimming and J lost 5 bases, with 20 bases between them. The CDR3 length is 15 residues. Germline CDR1 and CDR2: MNHEY and SMNVEV (reference sequence). The CDR3 is CASSPFVGTEDEQYF. CDR3 sequence (DNA): TGTGCCAGCAGCCCTTTCGTTGGGACGGAAGACGAGCAGTACTTC.

This clonotype was seen at least ten times. J is TRBJ2-2 and V is TRBV12-3 or TRBV12-4, with TRBD2 identical over 12 bases. V lost 8 bases to trimming and J lost 7 bases; unmatched junction nucleotides: 11. The CDR3 loop spans 16 amino acids. The CDR3, as DNA: TGTGCCAGCCGCCTAGCGGGAGGGCCCAGGCACGGGGAGCTGTTTTTT. Residues: CASRLAGGPRHGELFF.

This clonotype was seen more than once but under ten times. DNA for the CDR3: TGTGCCAGCAGTTTATCGAGCGGGAGGAGAGGCTACACCTTC. It specifies CASSLSSGRRGYTF. This chain joins TRBV27 and TRBJ1-2; D remains unclear. The V gene lost 0 bases and the J gene lost 8 bases, with 13 bases spanning the gap. Germline V lookup: CDR1 MNHEY, CDR2 SMNVEV (reference sequence). The CDR3 spans 14 residues.

V gene TRBV19 combines with J gene TRBJ1-5; no clear D gene. Germline V gives CDR1 LNHDA, CDR2 SQIVND (reference sequence). V gave up 7 bases and J gave up 7 bases, with 11 bases separating them. The CDR3 is 12 amino acids. The CDR3 sequence: CASTNTLQPQHF. Written as DNA, the CDR3 is TGTGCCAGTACGAACACCTTGCAGCCCCAGCATTTT.

This clonotype has just a few counts. V usage is TRBV6-2 or TRBV6-3 and J usage is TRBJ2-1; no reliable D call. V was clipped by 3 bases and J by 7 bases, with 16 bases between them. The CDR3 extends over 15 amino acids. Germline V CDR1 and CDR2: MNHEY, SVGEGT. In DNA, the CDR3 is TGTGCCAGCAGTTATTCTGGTCCCGGACGTAATGAGCAGTTCTTC. As protein: CASSYSGPGRNEQFF.

V and J are TRBV6-5 and TRBJ1-5; possibly TRBD1 for D (5 bases). The CDR3 consists of 15 residues. Germline values: CDR1 MNHEY, CDR2 SVGAGI. V was shortened by 6 bases and J by 3 bases, with 15 bases between the two germline ends. CDR3 sequence (DNA): TGTGCCAGCAGAGCCGGCGGGACGCCCAATCAGCCCCAGCATTTT. Residues: CASRAGGTPNQPQHF.

There are many counts of this clonotype. The chain uses TRBV12-3 or TRBV12-4 and TRBJ2-1; D tentatively reads TRBD1 or TRBD2 (5 bases each). The CDR3 covers 13 residues. Trimming took off 3 bases at V and 9 bases at J, with 12 bases between the two ends. This CDR3 reads CASSFQGAGEQFF. In nucleotides, the CDR3 is TGTGCCAGCAGTTTTCAGGGAGCCGGTGAGCAGTTCTTC.

This chain connects TRBV6-1 to TRBJ2-7, with no clear D. Germline V gene data show CDR1 as MNHNS and CDR2 as SASEGT. V lost 0 bases, J lost 0 bases, and 6 bases lay in between. The CDR3 loop spans 14 amino acids. CDR3 nucleotides: TGTGCCAGCAGTGAAGCCGCAGGCTCCTACGAGCAGTACTTC. Translating it yields CASSEAAGSYEQYF.

This clonotype was detected many times. The genes are TRBV6-1 and TRBJ1-2; D not certain. The CDR3 totals 11 residues. The V and J ends lost 4 bases and 8 bases respectively, with 8 bases between them. Germline values: CDR1 MNHNS, CDR2 SASEGT. This CDR3 reads CASSASLGYTF. CDR3 bases: TGTGCCAGCAGTGCTAGTCTCGGCTACACCTTC.

This clonotype has ten or more counts. The chain carries TRBV12-3 or TRBV12-4 and TRBJ2-2; D is unresolved. V was clipped by 6 bases and J by 6 bases, with 17 bases between them. The CDR3 has 15 amino acids. The CDR3: CASSAANSRAGELFF. The CDR3 DNA reads as TGTGCCAGCAGCGCGGCGAATTCAAGAGCCGGGGAGCTGTTTTTT.

A few counts support this clonotype. The chain has TRBV25-1 and TRBJ2-1, with 8 bases identical to TRBD1. In germline, CDR1 is MGHDK, CDR2 SYGVNS. The length of the CDR3 is 14 residues. V was clipped by 11 bases and J by 8 bases; unmatched bases: 14. The CDR3 here is CASLMTGEGYEQFF. The DNA for the CDR3 is TGTGCCTCACTTATGACAGGGGAAGGTTATGAGCAGTTCTTC.

The CDR3 DNA sequence: TGTGCCAGCAGTTACATTAGCGGGAGGGGCGGGGAGCTGTTTTTT. This codes for CASSYISGRGGELFF. The V and J genes are TRBV6-5 and TRBJ2-2; TRBD2 matches at 11 bases. CDR3 size: 15 residues. The trim removed 2 bases at V and 7 bases at J, leaving 3 bases unmatched. Germline loops: CDR1 MNHEY, CDR2 SVGAGI.

At least ten counts were recorded for this clonotype. The rearrangement links TRBV2 to TRBJ2-7, with 7 positions matching TRBD1. Germline loops: CDR1 SNHLY, CDR2 FYNNEI. This CDR3 spans 15 amino acids. V shed 2 bases, J shed 0 bases, and the junction held 4 bases outside the gene matches. The CDR3 DNA reads as TGTGCCAGCAGTGAAAGGGGACAGTCCTCCTACGAGCAGTACTTC. Translation: CASSERGQSSYEQYF.

This clonotype has a count of ten or more. This rearrangement joins TRBV30 to TRBJ1-3, with TRBD1 matching over 11 bases. The CDR3 is made up of 14 amino acids. The V segment lost 6 bases and the J segment 8 bases; nucleotides outside the gene matches: 9. Per germline, CDR1 GTSNPN and CDR2 SVGIG (reference sequence). The CDR3 sequence: CACSQDRGLDTIYF. Written as DNA, the CDR3 is TGTGCCTGTTCCCAGGACAGGGGGCTAGACACCATATATTTT.